This T cell receptor (beta chain) emerged from a study of beta chain features in type 1 diabetes. Study summary: Patients did not differ from healthy donors in age, gender or cell yield.

General study results and limits: VDJ junctions in type 1 diabetes patients carried more deletions and fewer insertions. Among patients, naive, central memory and Treg TCRB repertoires appeared more similar than among healthy donors. Significant though moderate, a shortening of TCRB CDR3s appeared in all four CD4+ subsets of Type 1 diabetes patients.

Turning to this clone: The antigen is undetermined.

CDR3 size: 13 residues. Per germline, CDR1 LGHNA and CDR2 YNFKEQ. Trimming shortened V by 5 bases and J by 0 bases, and 6 bases separated the two germline ends. The entirety of the isolated RNA underwent reverse transcription, so expressed TCRB transcripts were sequenced. The table came from immunoSEQ multiplex PCR; TCRdb's copy has only in-frame clones and leaves some out. The sample lists more than 300,000 clones, 9.6% occurring once. The V call is TRBV4-2, the J call TRBJ2-3, with D unresolved. The sequenced sample consisted of central memory CD4+ T cells from blood. The origin of this receptor is a man aged 30-40 years with type 1 diabetes. The CDR3, as DNA: TGTGCCAGCAGCTTGCCGAGCACAGATACGCAGTATTTT. It yields the protein CASSLPSTDTQYF.